These T cell receptor beta chains were read from a single sample in a study of shared clonotypes between healthy human individuals. Repertoires were generated with immunoSEQ multiplex PCR, while TCRdb's copy carries only in-frame clones and drops some. Found here are around 1.9 million clones, roughly 91% of them singletons; the top ten hold around 1.7%. The sample taken for sequencing was naive CD8+ T cells from PBMCs. The receptors here all came from a young man in good health. Some clones in this sample may be carry-over from other donors' samples. The CDR3 runs from the conserved cysteine through the conserved F or W. The D gene is left open where the match is weak. Rows may omit the clone size; those that give it use once, few, many or a size class.

TGCAGCTCCCGAGGGACAGGACCCTACGAGCAGTACTTC	CSSRGTGPYEQYF	TRBV29-1	TRBJ2-7	.	TRBD1
TGTGCCAGCAGTGAGATGAACATTGAAGCTTTCTTT	CASSEMNIEAFF	TRBV6-5	TRBJ1-1	.	.
TGCAGCGTGGGGGCGGGCACTGAAGCTTTCTTT	CSVGAGTEAFF	TRBV29-1	TRBJ1-1	few	.
TGTGCCAGCAGCGGTGGGAGGGTTCCCTACGAGCAGTACTTC	CASSGGRVPYEQYF	TRBV5-6	TRBJ2-7	once	TRBD2
TGTGCCAGCAGTCTCGGACAGGGATACAATGAGCAGTTCTTC	CASSLGQGYNEQFF	TRBV27	TRBJ2-1	once	TRBD1
TGCGCCAGCAGCCATGAGACAGGGTTTATCACCGGGGAGCTGTTTTTT	CASSHETGFITGELFF	TRBV5-1	TRBJ2-2	.	TRBD1
TGTGCCAGCAGCCCCCAAGGAAACTATGGCTACACCTTC	CASSPQGNYGYTF	TRBV28	TRBJ1-2	.	.
TGTGCCAGCAGCATGGGAGCCTACAATGAGCAGTTCTTC	CASSMGAYNEQFF	TRBV7-3	TRBJ2-1	.	.
TGTGCCAGTAGCCCACTAGCGGGAAACGAGCAGTTCTTC	CASSPLAGNEQFF	TRBV19	TRBJ2-1	.	TRBD2
TGTGCCAGCAGTGAATACGCAGGGGGCTTGGACGAGCAGTACTTC	CASSEYAGGLDEQYF	TRBV25-1	TRBJ2-7	.	TRBD1
TGCGCCACCCAACCCTTTCCGACGTTACCTACAGATACGCAGTATTTT	CATQPFPTLPTDTQYF	TRBV4-1	TRBJ2-3	.	.
TGTGCCAGCTGCCCCGGGAACACTGAAGCTTTCTTT	CASCPGNTEAFF	TRBV2	TRBJ1-1	.	.
TGTGCCAGCAGTCGAGTGACTAGCGGGCCCCAAGAGACCCAGTACTTC	CASSRVTSGPQETQYF	TRBV28	TRBJ2-5	.	TRBD2
TGTGCCAGCAGCCTGGGACGACCGAACACTGAAGCTTTCTTT	CASSLGRPNTEAFF	TRBV27	TRBJ1-1	.	.
TGTGCCACCAGCAGAGAGAGTGGGGGGAGACGCAATCAGCCCCAGCATTTT	CATSRESGGRRNQPQHF	TRBV15	TRBJ1-5	.	.
TGTGCCAGCAGCGTAGACGGACGCCTCACAGATACGCAGTATTTT	CASSVDGRLTDTQYF	TRBV9	TRBJ2-3	.	.
TGTGCCAGTAGTATAAAATACGTAGATGAGCAGTTCTTC	CASSIKYVDEQFF	TRBV19	TRBJ2-1	.	.
TGTGCCAGCACCCTTAGTGGTTTGGGGGGCTCACCCCATGAGACCCAGTACTTC	CASTLSGLGGSPHETQYF	TRBV7-6	TRBJ2-5	.	.
TGTGCCAGCAGCTCCAGGCGGCGGGAGCCCACAGATACGCAGTATTTT	CASSSRRREPTDTQYF	TRBV7-9	TRBJ2-3	.	TRBD2
TGTGCCAGCAGCCTGTCAACTGAAGCTTTCTTT	CASSLSTEAFF	TRBV11-2	TRBJ1-1	.	.
TGTGCCAGCAGCCCACGGGGGACAGAGAACACCGGGGAGCTGTTTTTT	CASSPRGTENTGELFF	TRBV7-9	TRBJ2-2	once	.
TGTGCCAGTAGCCACGCCCCGGGACAGGGGATCCCTGGCTACACCTTC	CASSHAPGQGIPGYTF	TRBV19	TRBJ1-2	.	TRBD1
TGTGCCAGCAGCCCTCTCGGGACAGAGCCCTACGAGCAGTACTTC	CASSPLGTEPYEQYF	TRBV13	TRBJ2-7	.	TRBD1
TGCGCCAGCAGCCACCAAAGCGGGCCCTCCTACGAGCAGTACTTC	CASSHQSGPSYEQYF	TRBV5-1	TRBJ2-7	.	.
TGCGCCAGCAGCTTGGTGCGGGGGCACCTCGAGCAGTACTTC	CASSLVRGHLEQYF	TRBV5-1	TRBJ2-7	.	.
TGTGCCAGCAGAAACACCGGGGAGCTGTTTTTT	CASRNTGELFF	TRBV27	TRBJ2-2	.	.
TGCGCCAGCAGTCAATCTAGATTCTGGACAGCCACGGACACTGAAGCTTTCTTT	CASSQSRFWTATDTEAFF	TRBV23-1	TRBJ1-1	.	.
TGTGCCAGCAGCGCCTATCGGGCAGGCCCCGGGGAGCTGTTTTTT	CASSAYRAGPGELFF	TRBV9	TRBJ2-2	.	.
TGCGCCAGCAGCCAGCGCCCCGGCGGGACGTTATCCTACGAGCAGTACTTC	CASSQRPGGTLSYEQYF	TRBV4-1	TRBJ2-7	.	.
TGCGCCAGCAGCCTAGCGGCCTGGAGGGATACGCAGTATTTT	CASSLAAWRDTQYF	TRBV4-1	TRBJ2-3	many	.
TGTGCCAGCAGTGAATACGCAGGGAGCACCGGGGAGCTGTTTTTT	CASSEYAGSTGELFF	TRBV2	TRBJ2-2	.	.
TGTGCCAGCAGCTTTCTAGCGGGAGATCCTGAGCAGTTCTTC	CASSFLAGDPEQFF	TRBV7-9	TRBJ2-1	.	TRBD2
TGTGCCAGCACCTCCGGGGAGGGTAGAATTACTAACTATGGCTACACCTTC	CASTSGEGRITNYGYTF	TRBV27	TRBJ1-2	.	.
TGTGCCAGCAGTTCGGCCCTAGAGGGCAGCACCGTCCCTAGCAATCAGCCCCAGCATTTT	CASSSALEGSTVPSNQPQHF	TRBV28	TRBJ1-5	.	.
TGCGCCAGCAGCTTGTTCTCGGGGCCTGGCACTGAAGCTTTCTTT	CASSLFSGPGTEAFF	TRBV5-1	TRBJ1-1	.	.
TGTGCCACCACTGGGGGGGCGGAAGGCTACACCTTC	CATTGGAEGYTF	TRBV27	TRBJ1-2	.	.
TGTGCCACATCACCCGGGACCACCGGGGAGCTGTTTTTT	CATSPGTTGELFF	TRBV25-1	TRBJ2-2	.	.
TGTGCCAGCAGTTACCGGAAAACTAATGAAAAACTGTTTTTT	CASSYRKTNEKLFF	TRBV6-5	TRBJ1-4	.	.
TGTGCCAGCAGTTACGTGGGGATGGGGGAGCTGTTTTTT	CASSYVGMGELFF	TRBV6-5	TRBJ2-2	.	.
TGTGCCAGCAGCTTAGTCGGAGGCGGGGAGACCCAGTACTTC	CASSLVGGGETQYF	TRBV7-9	TRBJ2-5	.	.
TGTGCCAGCAGCTTCCTAGCGGGAGATGGCCTCTCTGGGGCCAACGTCCTGACTTTC	CASSFLAGDGLSGANVLTF	TRBV5-5	TRBJ2-6	.	TRBD2
TGTGCCAGCAGCCTCGACAGGGGGAACACTGAAGCTTTCTTT	CASSLDRGNTEAFF	TRBV7-2	TRBJ1-1	.	TRBD1
TGTGCCAGCAGCGAGCTGACAATTTACAACACTGAAGCTTTCTTT	CASSELTIYNTEAFF	TRBV9	TRBJ1-1	few	.
TGTGCCAGCAGTGAATGGAACTTTAGGGACTTCAATCAGCCCCAGCATTTT	CASSEWNFRDFNQPQHF	TRBV6-1	TRBJ1-5	once	.
TGTGCCAGCATGCAACCACAGAGGGACATCTGGGCGGGCAATCAGCCCCAGCATTTT	CASMQPQRDIWAGNQPQHF	TRBV7-8	TRBJ1-5	.	.
TGTGCCAGCAGTCCAGGGGGCGAGGAAGATACGCAGTATTTT	CASSPGGEEDTQYF	TRBV28	TRBJ2-3	.	TRBD1
TGTGCCAGCAACGACAGGGGAATAGAGACCCAGTACTTC	CASNDRGIETQYF	TRBV11-2	TRBJ2-5	once	TRBD1
TGTGCCAGCAGTTTAACTTTGACAGAGCGGCGGTACAATGAGCAGTTCTTC	CASSLTLTERRYNEQFF	TRBV27	TRBJ2-1	.	.
TGTGCCAGCAGCCTGGAGCCCGGGTCTGCAACTAATGAAAAACTGTTTTTT	CASSLEPGSATNEKLFF	TRBV7-8	TRBJ1-4	.	.
TGTGCCAGTAGTCACCTACCGGTGGTAGAGGGCTTGGGTGAGCAGTTCTTC	CASSHLPVVEGLGEQFF	TRBV19	TRBJ2-1	.	.
TGTGCCAGCAGTTTCGACACCGGGACTAGTGGCAGACAGCAGTACTTC	CASSFDTGTSGRQQYF	TRBV27	TRBJ2-7	.	TRBD2
TGTGCCAGCAGCGACAGTCACTATGGCTACACCTTC	CASSDSHYGYTF	TRBV6-1	TRBJ1-2	few	.
TGTGCCAGCAGCTTGGAGCAGCGGGATTACAATGAGCAGTTCTTC	CASSLEQRDYNEQFF	TRBV5-6	TRBJ2-1	.	TRBD2
TGTGCCAGTACGGGTTGGTCAAGTGACTCCTGGACCGGGGAGCTGTTTTTT	CASTGWSSDSWTGELFF	TRBV19	TRBJ2-2	.	.
TGTGCCAGCAGCCCCAGACTAGCGGGTAACACCGGGGAGCTGTTTTTT	CASSPRLAGNTGELFF	TRBV7-9	TRBJ2-2	.	TRBD2